This T cell receptor beta chain was captured by sequencing in a study of T cells in Graves' hyperthyroidism and ophthalmopathy. Whole-study findings and limits: Researchers report that a 13 V-J model separated ophthalmopathy from stable hyperthyroidism. The model anticipated ophthalmopathy a median about six months pre-onset. Blood held most thyroid clonotypes expanded above 0.001 frequency.

Amplification of TCR beta CDR3 regions used RNA as the template. A set of HTBI primers served as the primers for a first-round RT-PCR of the TCR CDR3. TCRdb re-called the multiplex PCR reads through MiXCR, storing one row per CDR3 protein. The data hold some 510,000 distinct CDR3 sequences, with roughly 46% observed a single time. Worth noting for this clonotype: What it binds is not known.

The V gene lost 1 base and the J gene lost 0 bases, with 12 bases spanning the gap. The germline V gene encodes CDR1 SNHLY and CDR2 FYNNEI. This CDR3 spans 16 amino acids. Patients were excluded because of uncontrolled infection, other autoimmune disease, pregnancy or lactation. The sample comprised peripheral blood or thyroid tissue (not recorded which). The chain recombines TRBV2 with TRBJ1-1; D ambiguous. The clonotype originates from a woman aged 18 to 35 with Graves' hyperthyroidism. CDR3: CASSEEGGRLNTEAFF. CDR3 bases: TGTGCCAGCAGTGAAGAAGGTGGGAGGCTGAACACTGAAGCTTTCTTT.